These 15 T cell receptor beta chains came from one sample sequenced in a study of blood T cell repertoires in COVID-19. TCRdb keeps only in-frame clones here, not all; method: immunoSEQ multiplex PCR. This repertoire shows 250,000 to 350,000 clones, approximately 91% found once; its top ten account for 0.9% to 1%. The sample taken for sequencing was peripheral blood. These receptors came from a woman in her 40s who had recovered from COVID-19.

This chain uses TRBV9 with TRBJ2-1; tentative D call: TRBD2 (5 bases). This CDR3 is built from 15 residues. The V and J ends lost 1 base and 0 bases respectively, with 8 bases between them. Germline V CDR1 and CDR2: SGDLS, YYNGEE. The CDR3 here is CASSVSTSSYNEQFF. CDR3 nucleotides: TGTGCCAGCAGCGTATCTACTAGCTCCTACAATGAGCAGTTCTTC.

The chain links TRBV27 to TRBJ2-1; 10 nucleotides line up with TRBD2. CDR1 and CDR2 from the germline V gene are MNHEY and SMNVEV (reference sequence). V gave up 6 bases and J gave up 3 bases; unmatched junction bases: 5. There are 15 residues in the CDR3. The CDR3 DNA is TGTGCCAGCAGGCCCCGGACTAGCGGCTACAATGAGCAGTTCTTC. Its translation is CASRPRTSGYNEQFF.

The chain links TRBV5-1 to TRBJ2-1; TRBD2 agrees at 9 bases. The junction had 10 bases not matched to a gene; V was cut back by 0 bases and J by 9 bases. This CDR3 has 16 amino acids. Per the germline V gene, CDR1 is SGHRS and CDR2 is YFSETQ. Here the CDR3 reads CASSLEAASGKGEQFF. The CDR3 nucleotides read TGCGCCAGCAGCTTGGAGGCGGCTAGCGGGAAGGGTGAGCAGTTCTTC. The complete variable domain, with remaining parts taken from reference TRBV5-1 and TRBJ2-1, reads KAGVTQTPRYLIKTRGQQVTLSCSPISGHRSVSWYQQTPGQGLQFLFEYFSETQRNKGNFPGRFSGRQFSNSRSEMNVSTLELGDSALYLCASSLEAASGKGEQFFGPGTRLTVL.

The V call is TRBV30, the J call TRBJ1-6; D is unclear. CDR3 length: 13 residues. Germline values: CDR1 GTSNPN, CDR2 SVGIG (reference sequence). V was clipped by 1 base and J by 7 bases, with 8 bases between them. Here the CDR3 reads CAWSAAANSPLHF. The DNA of the CDR3 is TGTGCCTGGAGTGCGGCAGCGAATTCACCCCTCCACTTT.

The chain employs TRBV18 and TRBJ2-2; 7 bases match TRBD2. V was pared by 1 base and J by 4 bases, with 9 bases of the junction left unmatched. In germline, CDR1 is KGHSH, CDR2 LQKENI. The CDR3 consists of 17 residues. The CDR3 spells CASSPLDPGGVTGELFF. The DNA for the CDR3 is TGTGCCAGCTCACCACTAGATCCGGGAGGAGTCACCGGGGAGCTGTTTTTT.

The J gene is TRBJ1-1, the V gene TRBV27, with D unresolved. The CDR3 extends over 13 amino acids. Deletions cut 9 bases from V and 3 bases from J, with 14 bases between. Germline V CDR1 and CDR2: MNHEY, SMNVEV (reference sequence). CDR3 region: CASSDGMDTEAFF. In DNA, the CDR3 is TGTGCCAGTAGTGACGGGATGGACACTGAAGCTTTCTTT.

This sequence joins TRBV2 and TRBJ2-3; 7 bases are a match to TRBD2. The ends lost 5 bases at V and 2 bases at J; junction bases unmatched: 7. The germline CDR1 and CDR2 sequences are SNHLY and FYNNEI. There are 15 residues in the CDR3. This chain's CDR3 is CASSMTSPNTDTQYF. The CDR3 nucleotides read TGTGCCAGCAGTATGACTAGCCCTAACACAGATACGCAGTATTTT.

This clone appeared once. This chain joins TRBV29-1 and TRBJ2-3, with D tentatively TRBD2 (5 bases). The CDR3 is made up of 12 amino acids. The V end was cut by 4 bases, the J end by 3 bases, with 8 bases between. CDR1 is SQVTM, CDR2 ANQGSEA, per germline. DNA for the CDR3: TGCAGCGTTGCGGGCGGGACAGATACGCAGTATTTT. As protein: CSVAGGTDTQYF.

The chain joins TRBV5-1 to TRBJ1-6, with TRBD1 matching over 10 bases. Germline V lookup: CDR1 SGHRS, CDR2 YFSETQ. J lost 10 bases, V lost 3 bases, and 7 bases had no gene match. The CDR3 is 15 amino acids. The CDR3 DNA reads as TGCGCCAGCAGCTCCCGGGACAGGGGACAGTCACCCCTCCACTTT. Amino acids: CASSSRDRGQSPLHF. The entire variable domain, with the rest obtained from reference TRBV5-1 and TRBJ1-6, is as follows: KAGVTQTPRYLIKTRGQQVTLSCSPISGHRSVSWYQQTPGQGLQFLFEYFSETQRNKGNFPGRFSGRQFSNSRSEMNVSTLELGDSALYLCASSSRDRGQSPLHFGNGTRLTVT.

The chain links TRBV24-1 to TRBJ2-1; 13 bases line up with TRBD2. V lost 2 bases to trimming and J lost 7 bases; unmatched junction nucleotides: 10. Germline V gene data show CDR1 as KGHDR and CDR2 as SFDVKD. The CDR3 loop spans 18 amino acids. DNA of the CDR3: TGTGCCACCAGTGATTCCCAAGGACTAGCGGGAGAAAGTAATGAGCAGTTCTTC. This codes for CATSDSQGLAGESNEQFF.

This clone was picked up a small number of times. This sequence joins TRBV21-1 and TRBJ1-1; no check of the table's D call, TRBD1, against the DNA was made. TRBV21-1 is designated a pseudogene. The CDR3 consists of 15 residues. This chain's CDR3 is CASSKWTGGRTEAFF. CDR3 nucleotide sequence: TGTGCCAGCAGCAAGTGGACAGGGGGCCGGACTGAAGCTTTCTTT.

Comments on this clone: Other DNA sequences within the sample encode an identical CDR3. The rearrangement joins TRBV5-1 to TRBJ2-3, with D maybe TRBD2 (6 bases). Trimming removed 0 bases at V and 3 bases at J, with 11 bases between. CDR1 and CDR2 (germline): SGHRS, YFSETQ. The CDR3 covers 15 residues. CDR3 DNA: TGCGCCAGCAGCTTGGCGGGAGCCGGTACAGATACGCAGTATTTT. This encodes CASSLAGAGTDTQYF. The full variable domain, completed using reference TRBV5-1 and TRBJ2-3, is KAGVTQTPRYLIKTRGQQVTLSCSPISGHRSVSWYQQTPGQGLQFLFEYFSETQRNKGNFPGRFSGRQFSNSRSEMNVSTLELGDSALYLCASSLAGAGTDTQYFGPGTRLTVL.

The chain joins TRBV24-1 to TRBJ2-3, with D unclear. This CDR3 region has 15 residues. The V end was cut by 2 bases, the J end by 0 bases, with 8 bases between. Germline loops: CDR1 KGHDR, CDR2 SFDVKD. The CDR3 loop is CATSDSPPSTDTQYF. In nucleotides, the CDR3 is TGTGCCACCAGTGATTCCCCCCCTAGCACAGATACGCAGTATTTT.

The DNA of the CDR3 is TGTGCCTGGACAGGGACAGCTCAAGAGACCCAGTACTTC. It encodes CAWTGTAQETQYF. The chain is built from TRBV30 and TRBJ2-5; 7 bases agree with TRBD1. The CDR3 contains 13 residues. Trimming took 4 bases from V and 2 from J; bases not matched to a gene: 4. From germline, CDR1 is GTSNPN and CDR2 SVGIG (reference sequence).

V usage is TRBV28 and J usage is TRBJ2-7; TRBD2 is a possible D gene (6 bases). Germline V lookup: CDR1 MDHEN, CDR2 SYDVKM. This CDR3 has 15 amino acids. Deletions cut 6 bases from V and 0 bases from J, with 15 bases between. CDR3 nucleotides: TGTGCCAGCAGACTAGGGGCGGGGAACTCCTACGAGCAGTACTTC. It encodes CASRLGAGNSYEQYF.